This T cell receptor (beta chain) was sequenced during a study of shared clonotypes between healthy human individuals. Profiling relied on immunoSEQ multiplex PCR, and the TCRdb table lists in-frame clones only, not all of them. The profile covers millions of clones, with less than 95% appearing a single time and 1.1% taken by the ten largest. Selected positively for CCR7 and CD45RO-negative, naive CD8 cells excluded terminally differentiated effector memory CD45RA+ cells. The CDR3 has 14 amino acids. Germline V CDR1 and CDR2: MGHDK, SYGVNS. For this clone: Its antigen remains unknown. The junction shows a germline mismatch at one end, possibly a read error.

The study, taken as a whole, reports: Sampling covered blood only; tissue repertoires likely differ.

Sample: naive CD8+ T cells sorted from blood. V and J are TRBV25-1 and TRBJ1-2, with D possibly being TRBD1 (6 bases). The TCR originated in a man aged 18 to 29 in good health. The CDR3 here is CASSELGRQVARAF. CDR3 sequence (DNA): TGTGCCAGCAGTGAATTAGGGCGACAGGTGGCCAGGGCCTTC.